This T cell receptor beta chain was obtained from a study of T cells in Graves' hyperthyroidism and ophthalmopathy. V lost 0 bases and J 8 bases, leaving 10 bases between the germline ends. Germline V lookup: CDR1 MGHRA, CDR2 YSYEKL. The CDR3 extends over 13 amino acids. It was RNA transcripts that yielded the amplified TCR beta CDR3 regions. First-round RT-PCR targeting the TCR CDR3 was performed with the HTBI primer set. TCRdb reanalysed the multiplex PCR reads using MiXCR and keeps one entry per CDR3 protein. The sample contains 300,000 to 450,000 distinct CDR3 sequences, roughly 15% of which appear only once. This clonotype has only a few counts.

The chain combines TRBV4-1 with TRBJ2-5; D remains unclear. This TCR came from a woman aged 25 to 39 with Graves' ophthalmopathy. Sequenced sample: blood. Here the CDR3 DNA reads TGCGCCAGCAGCCAAGAAACTCCCTATACCCAGTACTTC. Encoded protein: CASSQETPYTQYF.